Sequencing of this TCR beta chain was carried out in a study of T-cell memory formation after mild COVID-19. Across the study: TCR clusters were largely donor specific.

TCRdb re-analysed the 5' RACE reads in MiXCR, keeping a single row per CDR3 protein. The repertoire holds 120,000 to 150,000 distinct CDR3 sequences, under 7% seen once, with around 2% in the top ten. General observations from the study: Contracting CD4+ clones lay largely in CM and EM, with CD8+ ones residing in EMRA. Pre-infection memory contained some responding clones, which suggested that cross-reactive memory had joined. CD4+ bias marked clones expanding day 15 to 37, unlike balanced contracting clones.

V lost 1 base, J lost 7 bases, and 10 bases lay in between. The CDR3 has 13 residues. This clonotype was picked up many times. Its target is unknown. The sequence came from an adult woman who had mild COVID-19 (a few samples of this study predate the infection). Cell type and time point are not known. The sequencing sample was made of PBMCs or a T cell subset sorted from them (not recorded which). The chain uses TRBV12-3 or TRBV12-4 and TRBJ1-1; D not resolved. The CDR3 protein is CASSLEGLGEAFF. CDR3 nucleotide sequence: TGTGCCAGCAGTTTAGAAGGGTTGGGTGAAGCTTTCTTT.